The source of this TCR beta chain is a study of identical twins. Template switching added a universal primer site, and cDNA bore unique molecular identifiers. One entry per CDR3 protein, called by TCRdb with MiXCR from the 5' RACE reads. The sample lists 700,000 to 950,000 distinct CDR3 sequences, 9% to 15% occurring once. The germline V gene encodes CDR1 SQVTM and CDR2 ANQGSEA. The CDR3 loop spans 14 amino acids. With V trimmed by 5 bases and J by 4 bases, 6 bases remained unmatched. These same data were also listed under a study on yellow fever vaccine responses in identical twins.

The origin of this receptor is a woman younger than 30 in good health. Sequenced sample: PBMCs. V usage is TRBV29-1 and J usage is TRBJ2-1; 9 bases match TRBD1. The CDR3 DNA sequence: TGCAGCGTTTTCCTGGACAGGGGATACAATGAGCAGTTCTTC. It yields the protein CSVFLDRGYNEQFF.